The 28 T cell receptor beta chains in this list originate from one sample, sequenced in a study of cytomegalovirus exposure and HLA in healthy donors. Primers included in the PCR were 60 Vbeta and 13 Jbeta primers. The table came from immunoSEQ multiplex PCR; TCRdb's copy has only in-frame clones and leaves some out. The repertoire has roughly 88,000 clones, around 70% of them found once; the top ten carry 2.5% to 3%. Sequenced material: PBMCs. These receptors all come from a man aged 45-60 years in good health and CMV-seronegative.

This clone was found a few times. The rearrangement links TRBV15 to TRBJ2-7; 7 bases are a match to TRBD1. V shed 8 bases, J shed 1 base, and the junction held 8 bases outside the gene matches. Germline loops: CDR1 LNHNV, CDR2 YYDKDF (reference sequence). The CDR3 covers 14 residues. This chain's CDR3 is CATGLGGDSYEQYF. DNA for the CDR3: TGTGCCACCGGTCTAGGGGGCGATTCCTACGAGCAGTACTTC. The full variable domain, in which reference TRBV15 and TRBJ2-7 provide the parts outside the CDR3, is DAMVIQNPRYQVTQFGKPVTLSCSQTLNHNVMYWYQQKSSQAPKLLFHYYDKDFNNEADTPDNFQSRRPNTSFCFLDIRSPGLGDTAMYLCATGLGGDSYEQYFGPGTRLTVT.

The chain links TRBV7-9 to TRBJ2-3; the D is unclear. Germline values: CDR1 SEHNR, CDR2 FQNEAQ (reference sequence). This CDR3 region has 15 residues. V was shortened by 1 base and J by 4 bases, with 12 bases between the two germline ends. The CDR3 region has the DNA TGTGCCAGCAGCTTAGATAAGCACGCCGCAGATACGCAGTATTTT. Its translation is CASSLDKHAADTQYF.

The CDR3 DNA follows: TGTGCCAGCAGCCAGACAGGGGCCATGAACACTGAAGCTTTCTTT. This translates into CASSQTGAMNTEAFF. This chain joins TRBV7-9 and TRBJ1-1, with 8 bases matching TRBD1. The CDR3 runs to 15 residues. Germline CDR1 reads SEHNR; CDR2 reads FQNEAQ (reference sequence). V shed 5 bases, J shed 0 bases, and the junction held 5 bases outside the gene matches.

The count of this clone is one. The chain couples TRBV11-2 to TRBJ1-5; 11 bases agree with TRBD1. CDR1 is SGHAT and CDR2 is FQNNGV in the germline V gene. This CDR3 is 15 amino acids long. The V and J ends lost 3 bases and 5 bases, in that order; junction bases with no gene match: 3. The CDR3: CASSLGTGGDQPQHF. For the CDR3, the DNA is TGTGCCAGCAGCTTGGGGACAGGGGGGGATCAGCCCCAGCATTTT.

V gene TRBV28 combines with J gene TRBJ1-1; D may be TRBD1 (6 bases). The CDR3 sequence is 15 residues long. Germline CDR1 is MDHEN and CDR2 is SYDVKM. V was shortened by 6 bases and J by 6 bases, with 20 bases between the two germline ends. The CDR3 DNA is TGTGCCAGCAGCTCCCCGGGGGGGCTTAAGGCTGAAGCTTTCTTT. This translates into CASSSPGGLKAEAFF.

The chain has TRBV27 and TRBJ2-7, with TRBD1 matching 9 bases. V lost 2 bases, J lost 1 base, and 3 bases stayed unmatched. Germline V gene lookup returns CDR1 MNHEY and CDR2 SMNVEV (reference sequence). The CDR3 is made up of 15 amino acids. This CDR3 reads CASSLGQGNSYEQYF. The CDR3 region has the DNA TGTGCCAGCAGTTTAGGACAGGGGAATTCCTACGAGCAGTACTTC.

This rearrangement joins TRBV9 to TRBJ1-6; TRBD1 aligns across 7 bases. J gave up 13 bases and V 3 bases, and 4 bases lay outside the gene matches. This CDR3 is built from 12 residues. The germline V gene encodes CDR1 SGDLS and CDR2 YYNGEE. CDR3 bases: TGTGCCAGCAGCGCGACACAGGGGCCCCTCCACTTT. Amino acids: CASSATQGPLHF.

This clone was observed a handful of times. The genes are TRBV6-1 and TRBJ2-7, with a weak D call TRBD2 (5 bases). The V and J ends lost 5 bases and 9 bases respectively, with 11 bases between them. CDR3 length: 11 amino acids. CDR1 and CDR2 from the germline V gene are MNHNS and SASEGT. CDR3: CASSNVGGQYV. The CDR3 DNA follows: TGTGCCAGCAGTAACGTAGGAGGGCAGTACGTC.

The genes are TRBV19 and TRBJ1-6, with D hard to call. Germline CDR1 reads LNHDA; CDR2 reads SQIVND (reference sequence). V was shortened by 8 bases and J by 0 bases, with 14 bases between the two germline ends. The CDR3 runs to 16 residues. The CDR3: CASLDRRGSYNSPLHF. CDR3 nucleotides: TGTGCCAGTCTTGACCGGCGCGGCTCCTATAATTCACCCCTCCACTTT.

This clone appeared once. The gene calls are TRBV4-2 and TRBJ2-1; 10 bases map to TRBD2. Trimming at V came to 0 bases and at J to 4 bases, leaving 6 bases not matched to a gene. The CDR3 loop spans 17 amino acids. In germline, CDR1 is LGHNA, CDR2 YNFKEQ. DNA for the CDR3: TGTGCCAGCAGCCAAGATCTAAGGACTAGCGGATACAATGAGCAGTTCTTC. It encodes CASSQDLRTSGYNEQFF.

The chain carries TRBV4-2 and TRBJ2-2, with 9 bases matching TRBD1. J was trimmed by 9 bases and V by 0 bases; bases with no gene match: 5. Per germline, CDR1 LGHNA and CDR2 YNFKEQ. The CDR3 runs to 15 residues. The CDR3 nucleotides read TGTGCCAGCAGCCAAGATAGGGGACAGGGAAGGGAGCTGTTTTTT. Residues: CASSQDRGQGRELFF.

The CDR3 loop is CASAGEGGYTF. The CDR3, as DNA: TGTGCCAGCGCGGGGGAAGGCGGCTACACCTTC. The rearrangement joins TRBV2 to TRBJ1-2, with D possibly matching TRBD1 (5 bases). Trimming pared 8 bases from V and 8 bases from J, leaving 12 bases between. In germline, CDR1 is SNHLY, CDR2 FYNNEI. The CDR3 length is 11 residues. The full variable domain, rest sourced from reference TRBV2 and TRBJ1-2, is EPEVTQTPSHQVTQMGQEVILRCVPISNHLYFYWYRQILGQKVEFLVSFYNNEISEKSEIFDDQFSVERPDGSNFTLKIRSTKLEDSAMYFCASAGEGGYTFGSGTRLTVV.

This clone occurred once. The chain uses TRBV28 and TRBJ1-5; a weak D match, TRBD1 (5 bases). V shed 7 bases and J shed 11 bases, with 21 bases lying between them. Germline V lookup: CDR1 MDHEN, CDR2 SYDVKM. CDR3 size: 14 residues. CDR3 sequence (DNA): TGTGCCAGCATCCAGCCGGCCAGGGAAGGTTCCCAGCATTTT. It is translated as CASIQPAREGSQHF.

This CDR3 is CASSLGGTSLEQFF. DNA for the CDR3: TGTGCCAGCAGCTTAGGGGGGACTAGCCTTGAGCAGTTCTTC. The gene calls are TRBV7-3 and TRBJ2-1; 9 bases match TRBD2. This CDR3 is 14 amino acids long. From germline, CDR1 is SGHTA and CDR2 FQGTGA. The trim removed 2 bases at V and 9 bases at J, leaving 5 bases unmatched.

The chain links TRBV19 to TRBJ2-1, with D perhaps TRBD2 (6 bases). Germline values: CDR1 LNHDA, CDR2 SQIVND (reference sequence). The V end lost 5 bases, the J end lost 1 base, and 12 bases lay between the germline ends. The CDR3 is 15 residues long. The CDR3 DNA sequence: TGTGCCAGTAGTCAATGGGGGGAATCCTACAATGAGCAGTTCTTC. Protein product: CASSQWGESYNEQFF.

The chain joins TRBV14 to TRBJ1-4; a weak D match, TRBD1 (6 bases). In germline, CDR1 is SGHDN, CDR2 FVKESK. CDR3 length: 17 residues. V was cut by 0 bases and J by 0 bases, with 11 bases left in between. The CDR3 DNA is TGTGCCAGCAGCCAAGATATCAGGGGTGCAACTAATGAAAAACTGTTTTTT. Translation: CASSQDIRGATNEKLFF.

In this sample, this clone turned up a few times. The chain links TRBV7-2 to TRBJ1-1, with a tentative D call TRBD1 (6 bases). Per germline, CDR1 SGHTA and CDR2 FQGNSA. V lost 1 base to trimming and J lost 5 bases, with 11 bases between them. The CDR3 consists of 14 residues. The CDR3: CASSLVLGATEAFF. The CDR3 region has the DNA TGTGCCAGCAGCTTAGTTTTGGGGGCGACTGAAGCTTTCTTT.

This chain links TRBV5-8 with TRBJ2-5; 8 bases match TRBD2. Germline assignment: CDR1 SGHTS and CDR2 YDEGEE. This CDR3 spans 13 amino acids. The V gene end was trimmed by 2 bases and the J gene end by 5 bases; junction bases not matched to a gene: 2. The DNA for the CDR3 is TGTGCCAGCAGCTTAGCGGGAGTTGAGACCCAGTACTTC. As protein: CASSLAGVETQYF.

This clone was seen more than once but under ten times. J is TRBJ2-1 and V is TRBV11-3; D unresolved. This CDR3 has 18 residues. Looked up from germline, CDR1 is SGHNT and CDR2 is YENEEA. With 5 bases removed from V and 0 bases from J, the gap between germline ends came to 20 bases. The CDR3 region has the DNA TGTGCCAGCAGCCCACGCGAGGCCGCGCCGAGCTCCTACAATGAGCAGTTCTTC. Its protein product is CASSPREAAPSSYNEQFF. Together with reference TRBV11-3 and TRBJ2-1, the CDR3 gives the full variable domain: EAGVVQSPRYKIIEKKQPVAFWCNPISGHNTLYWYLQNLGQGPELLIRYENEEAVDDSQLPKDRFSAERLKGVDSTLKIQPAELGDSAVYLCASSPREAAPSSYNEQFFGPGTRLTVL.

The rearrangement links TRBV9 to TRBJ1-4, with a possible D match to TRBD1 (5 bases). Trimming removed 2 bases from V and 7 bases from J, with 12 bases in between. Germline lookup yields CDR1 SGDLS and CDR2 YYNGEE. The CDR3 extends over 14 amino acids. CDR3 region: CASSVDIAGEKLFF. The CDR3 DNA follows: TGTGCCAGCAGCGTGGACATAGCCGGTGAAAAACTGTTTTTT.

This clone was seen more than once but under ten times. The rearrangement joins TRBV5-5 to TRBJ1-2; D is unclear. The V end lost 3 bases, the J end lost 7 bases, and 10 bases lay between the germline ends. Germline assignment: CDR1 SGHKS and CDR2 YYEKEE (reference sequence). The CDR3 extends over 12 amino acids. The CDR3 spells CASSSWAGGYTF. The CDR3 DNA reads TGTGCCAGCAGCTCCTGGGCCGGTGGCTACACCTTC.

The rearrangement joins TRBV27 to TRBJ2-1; 8 positions agree with TRBD2. J was trimmed by 13 bases and V by 4 bases; bases with no gene match: 12. Germline loops: CDR1 MNHEY, CDR2 SMNVEV (reference sequence). This CDR3 has 14 amino acids. CDR3 DNA sequence: TGTGCCAGCAGTTCCCAGGGACTAGTACTTGAACAGTTCTTC. Translation: CASSSQGLVLEQFF.

V gene TRBV5-4 combines with J gene TRBJ2-7; D is unclear. The CDR3 sequence is 14 residues long. Trimming shortened V by 1 base and J by 2 bases, and 10 bases separated the two germline ends. The germline gives CDR1 SGHNT, CDR2 YYREEE (reference sequence). The CDR3 protein is CASSLTTTTYEQYF. CDR3 nucleotides: TGTGCCAGCAGCTTGACAACTACTACCTACGAGCAGTACTTC.

This clone showed up just a few times. CDR3 sequence reads: CASSIDTDLYEQYF. CDR3 bases: TGTGCCAGCAGCATTGACACCGACCTATACGAGCAGTACTTC. The J gene is TRBJ2-7, the V gene TRBV5-5; D is undetermined. Trimming removed 4 bases at V and 4 bases at J, with 15 bases between. The CDR3 is 14 residues long. Germline assignment: CDR1 SGHKS and CDR2 YYEKEE (reference sequence).

This clone came up a few times. The chain couples TRBV10-3 to TRBJ1-5; 8 bases match TRBD1. The CDR3 totals 15 residues. Germline CDR1 ENHRY, CDR2 SYGVKD. The J segment lost 1 base and the V segment lost 6 bases, leaving 5 bases of the junction unmatched. The CDR3 sequence: CAISRTGLSNQPQHF. The CDR3 DNA follows: TGTGCCATCAGCCGGACAGGGTTGAGCAATCAGCCCCAGCATTTT.

The V and J genes are TRBV5-1 and TRBJ2-7; no definite D call. The germline V gene encodes CDR1 SGHRS and CDR2 YFSETQ. The CDR3 has 14 amino acids. With 0 bases removed from V and 0 bases from J, the gap between germline ends came to 7 bases. The CDR3 nucleotides read TGCGCCAGCAGCTTGGACCCGAGCTCCTACGAGCAGTACTTC. Protein sequence: CASSLDPSSYEQYF.

The chain couples TRBV5-8 to TRBJ2-6, with 7 bases aligning to TRBD2. Germline V gives CDR1 SGHTS, CDR2 YDEGEE. The CDR3 loop spans 15 amino acids. With 7 bases clipped from V and 2 bases from J, the junction kept 6 bases outside the gene matches. CDR3 sequence (DNA): TGTGCCAGCCCGGGGGGTCTGACTGGGGCCAACGTCCTGACTTTC. Its translation: CASPGGLTGANVLTF.

CDR3 in amino acids: CASRTGGAETQYF. The CDR3 DNA follows: TGCGCCAGCAGGACAGGGGGCGCGGAGACCCAGTACTTC. This sequence joins TRBV5-1 and TRBJ2-5, with TRBD1 matching over 10 bases. V gave up 5 bases and J gave up 5 bases; unmatched junction bases: 3. The germline gives CDR1 SGHRS, CDR2 YFSETQ. This CDR3 contains 13 residues.